The 17 T cell receptor beta chains below come from one sample, sequenced in a study of beta chain features in type 1 diabetes. Investigators reverse transcribed all isolated RNA, so they sequenced expressed TCRB transcripts. Here immunoSEQ multiplex PCR was the method, and the copy in TCRdb shows in-frame clones only, minus some. Of over 150,000 clones listed, approximately 13% were seen once; the top ten hold roughly 0.6%. Sequences were obtained from central memory CD4+ T cells from blood. The receptors derive from a woman younger than 35 in good health.

This clone was seen a few times. V gene TRBV29-1 combines with J gene TRBJ2-5; D may be TRBD1 (7 bases). The germline CDR1 and CDR2 sequences are SQVTM and ANQGSEA. V was shortened by 6 bases and J by 2 bases, with 22 bases between the two germline ends. This CDR3 spans 16 amino acids. The CDR3 loop is CSVAQGGGMVQETQYF. The CDR3 DNA follows: TGCAGCGTCGCCCAGGGGGGTGGGATGGTGCAAGAGACCCAGTACTTC.

This clone was detected a few times. This chain uses TRBV7-2 with TRBJ2-2; TRBD2 matches at 9 bases. Germline CDR1 and CDR2: SGHTA and FQGNSA. This CDR3 spans 17 amino acids. The ends lost 1 base at V and 4 bases at J; junction bases unmatched: 7. The CDR3 DNA follows: TGTGCCAGCAGCTTAGACGCGAGTAGCGGGAGCACCGGGGAGCTGTTTTTT. Residues: CASSLDASSGSTGELFF.

This chain uses TRBV5-1 with TRBJ1-1; 7 bases align to TRBD1. The germline CDR1 and CDR2 sequences are SGHRS and YFSETQ. The CDR3 consists of 14 residues. The J segment lost 3 bases and the V segment lost 4 bases, leaving 6 bases of the junction unmatched. The CDR3 region has the DNA TGCGCCAGCAGCCCGGGACAGACTTACACTGAAGCTTTCTTT. This codes for CASSPGQTYTEAFF. The variable domain in full, completed from reference TRBV5-1 and TRBJ1-1, reads KAGVTQTPRYLIKTRGQQVTLSCSPISGHRSVSWYQQTPGQGLQFLFEYFSETQRNKGNFPGRFSGRQFSNSRSEMNVSTLELGDSALYLCASSPGQTYTEAFFGQGTRLTVV.

The table lists this clone with a few counts. The gene calls are TRBV10-3 and TRBJ2-7, with TRBD1 matching 9 bases. CDR1 ENHRY and CDR2 SYGVKD come from the germline V gene. The V gene end was trimmed by 7 bases and the J gene end by 1 base; junction bases not matched to a gene: 5. The CDR3 sequence is 14 residues long. The CDR3 spells CAIMRTGDSYEQYF. CDR3 nucleotides: TGTGCCATCATGAGGACAGGGGATTCCTACGAGCAGTACTTC.

The chain couples TRBV6-6 to TRBJ2-1, with TRBD2 matching over 7 bases. Germline V gene sequence: CDR1 MNHNY, CDR2 SVGAGI (reference sequence). V shed 6 bases, J shed 5 bases, and the junction held 7 bases outside the gene matches. This CDR3 contains 14 residues. This chain's CDR3 is CASSPPGTNNEQFF. For the CDR3, the DNA is TGTGCCAGCAGCCCCCCCGGGACTAACAATGAGCAGTTCTTC.

CDR3 nucleotide sequence: TGTGCCAGCAGCCCCGGGACTACGCGGGAAAATGAGCAGTTCTTC. Residues: CASSPGTTRENEQFF. The rearrangement uses TRBV11-2 and TRBJ2-1; 7 bases match TRBD2. The V segment lost 5 bases and the J segment 7 bases; nucleotides outside the gene matches: 11. This CDR3 spans 15 amino acids. CDR1 is SGHAT and CDR2 is FQNNGV in the germline V gene.

This clone was recorded a few times. The V call is TRBV5-1, the J call TRBJ2-1, with 13 bases aligning to TRBD2. The germline V gene has CDR1 SGHRS and CDR2 YFSETQ. V lost 7 bases, J lost 1 base, and 2 bases stayed unmatched. CDR3 length: 15 amino acids. The CDR3 DNA reads as TGCGCCAGCTTGGGACTAGCGGGGTCCTACAATGAGCAGTTCTTC. As protein: CASLGLAGSYNEQFF.

The chain's CDR3 is CASSSRTEAPGYTF. The CDR3 nucleotides are TGTGCCAGCAGTTCCCGGACAGAGGCCCCTGGCTACACCTTC. The chain has TRBV6-5 and TRBJ1-2; maybe TRBD1 (6 bases). Germline loops: CDR1 MNHEY, CDR2 SVGAGI. The CDR3 loop spans 14 amino acids. Trimming cost V 4 bases and J 7 bases, with 16 bases left between them.

This clone was recorded a few times. V gene TRBV5-1 combines with J gene TRBJ2-2; D remains unclear. Germline CDR1 is SGHRS and CDR2 is YFSETQ. This CDR3 region has 13 residues. V was shortened by 3 bases and J by 2 bases, with 5 bases between the two germline ends. CDR3 region: CASSSINTGELFF. CDR3 DNA sequence: TGCGCCAGCAGCTCAATTAACACCGGGGAGCTGTTTTTT. Full variable domain (outside the CDR3, taken from reference TRBV5-1 and TRBJ2-2): KAGVTQTPRYLIKTRGQQVTLSCSPISGHRSVSWYQQTPGQGLQFLFEYFSETQRNKGNFPGRFSGRQFSNSRSEMNVSTLELGDSALYLCASSSINTGELFFGEGSRLTVL.

This clone has just a few counts. V gene TRBV7-2 combines with J gene TRBJ2-3; 13 nucleotides match TRBD2. Germline V gives CDR1 SGHTA, CDR2 FQGNSA. Trimming took 5 bases from V and 1 from J; bases not matched to a gene: 3. There are 16 residues in the CDR3. CDR3 protein: CASSPGLAGGTDTQYF. In nucleotides, the CDR3 is TGTGCCAGCAGCCCTGGACTAGCGGGAGGCACAGATACGCAGTATTTT.

V is TRBV29-1 and J is TRBJ2-7; a possible D gene is TRBD2 (5 bases). Trimming took off 1 base at V and 1 base at J, with 20 bases between the two ends. CDR3 length equals 17 residues. Germline CDR1 reads SQVTM; CDR2 reads ANQGSEA. The CDR3 sequence: CSVEGIDGGRGSYEQYF. In DNA, the CDR3 is TGCAGCGTTGAAGGTATCGATGGAGGACGAGGTTCCTACGAGCAGTACTTC.

This clone was picked up a small number of times. The chain is built from TRBV9 and TRBJ1-3; 8 nucleotides agree with TRBD1. This CDR3 has 16 residues. Unmatched junction bases numbered 4, after V lost 0 bases and J lost 2 bases. The germline V gene has CDR1 SGDLS and CDR2 YYNGEE. The CDR3 reads CASSVVPQGAGNTIYF. DNA for the CDR3: TGTGCCAGCAGCGTAGTCCCACAGGGGGCTGGAAACACCATATATTTT.

This clone turned up a few times. V usage is TRBV30 and J usage is TRBJ1-1; no reliable D call. CDR3 length: 14 amino acids. The germline V gene encodes CDR1 GTSNPN and CDR2 SVGIG (reference sequence). V lost 4 bases to trimming and J lost 3 bases, with 15 bases between them. The CDR3 bases are TGTGCCTGGATAGCCGGCATTGGGTACACTGAAGCTTTCTTT. This sequence encodes CAWIAGIGYTEAFF.

V is TRBV12-5 and J is TRBJ2-1; no definite D call. Germline CDR1 is LGHNT and CDR2 is FRNRAP. This CDR3 has 11 residues. The V gene lost 0 bases and the J gene lost 10 bases, with 4 bases spanning the gap. Written as DNA, the CDR3 is TGTGCTAGTGGTTTGGTACACGAGCAGTTCTTC. Encoded protein: CASGLVHEQFF.

V usage is TRBV9 and J usage is TRBJ2-5, with D unclear. V was clipped by 0 bases and J by 4 bases, with 13 bases between them. CDR1 and CDR2 (germline): SGDLS, YYNGEE. This CDR3 has 15 amino acids. The CDR3: CASSVEPLVAETQYF. The CDR3, as DNA: TGTGCCAGCAGCGTAGAACCCCTGGTGGCAGAGACCCAGTACTTC.

J is TRBJ2-3 and V is TRBV7-9; 12 nucleotides agree with TRBD2. The CDR3 spans 18 residues. V lost 4 bases, J lost 1 base, and 9 bases stayed unmatched. CDR1 is SEHNR, CDR2 FQNEAQ, per germline (reference sequence). The DNA of the CDR3 is TGTGCCAGCAGCTCACTAGCGGGAGGAGGGTTTCGCACAGATACGCAGTATTTT. Amino acid sequence: CASSSLAGGGFRTDTQYF.

The sample holds a few counts of this clone. The V call is TRBV4-3, the J call TRBJ2-1; TRBD1 is a possible D gene (6 bases). The CDR3 has 15 amino acids. Germline V gives CDR1 LGHNA, CDR2 YSLEER. V lost 0 bases to trimming and J lost 3 bases, with 9 bases between them. The CDR3 sequence: CASSQDARGYNEQFF. CDR3 nucleotide sequence: TGCGCCAGCAGCCAAGACGCCAGGGGCTACAATGAGCAGTTCTTC.